A selection of T cell receptor beta chains follows, all from one sample in a study of T cell repertoires in MIS-A myocarditis. The repertoire was sequenced with immunoSEQ multiplex PCR; TCRdb's copy has only in-frame clones and lacks some. The sample records 11,000 or so clones, 65% to 90% being singletons. The sequencing sample was made of right ventricle heart tissue obtained at autopsy. Receptor source: a man aged 18-30 years with fulminant myocarditis from multisystem inflammatory syndrome in adults (MIS-A) after COVID-19. Each CDR3 is given with its conserved first and last residue. The order of the fields is clone size, J gene, V gene, D gene, CDR3 DNA, CDR3 protein. A D gene is named only where the DNA matches it firmly. The size entry is marked missing in some rows and otherwise reads once, few, many or a size class.

.	TRBJ1-5	TRBV10-3	TRBD1	TGTGCCATCAGCCCCGACAGGGAGCAGTGGCAGCCCCAGCATTTT	CAISPDREQWQPQHF
.	TRBJ2-3	TRBV19	.	TGTGCCAGTACCTCCACAGATACGCAGTATTTT	CASTSTDTQYF
once	TRBJ1-1	TRBV18	.	TGTGCCAGCTCACCTACAGGAGGGGACACTGAAGCTTTCTTT	CASSPTGGDTEAFF
once	TRBJ1-5	TRBV10-1	.	TGCGCCAGCAATCCCCCATTGCCTAATCAGCCCCAGCATTTT	CASNPPLPNQPQHF
.	TRBJ2-7	TRBV6-1	.	TGTGCCAGCAGTGAAGGGGAGCCCTACGAGCAGTACTTC	CASSEGEPYEQYF
once	TRBJ2-5	TRBV5-5	TRBD2	TGTGCCAGCAGAAAGGGGAGGGTAGAGGAGACCCAGTACTTC	CASRKGRVEETQYF
.	TRBJ2-2	TRBV6-5	TRBD1	TGTGCCAGCATCGCAGGGGGCGTAGGAACCGGGGAGCTGTTTTTT	CASIAGGVGTGELFF
.	TRBJ2-1	TRBV7-3	.	TGTGCCAGCAGCCAGGGACACCCATACAATGAGCAGTTCTTC	CASSQGHPYNEQFF
once	TRBJ2-1	TRBV6-5	.	TGTGCCAGCAGTTACAGGGCCCCCACCTCCTACAATGAGCAGTTCTTC	CASSYRAPTSYNEQFF
.	TRBJ1-1	TRBV27	TRBD1	TGTGCCAGCGGACAGGGGACAGGGCTCACTGAAGCTTTCTTT	CASGQGTGLTEAFF
.	TRBJ1-4	TRBV7-2	.	TGTGCCAGCAGTTTGCAGGGGGAAAAACTGTTTTTT	CASSLQGEKLFF
.	TRBJ2-3	TRBV18	.	TGTGCCAGCTCACCACCATGGACAGATAGCACAGATACGCAGTATTTT	CASSPPWTDSTDTQYF
once	TRBJ1-1	TRBV9	TRBD1	TGTGCCAGCAGCGCGGGGCCGGGACAGAAAGCTTTCTTT	CASSAGPGQKAFF
.	TRBJ2-5	TRBV6-1	.	TGTGCCAGCAGTGAGTCCCTTGTGGGGTGGAGAGGGACCCAGTACTTC	CASSESLVGWRGTQYF
.	TRBJ2-7	TRBV28	.	TGTGCCAGCAGTTTAAGATCCCACTACCCCTACGAGCAGTACTTC	CASSLRSHYPYEQYF
.	TRBJ2-1	TRBV9	.	TGTGCCAGCAGCGTAGGGTACAATGAGCAGTTCTTC	CASSVGYNEQFF
.	TRBJ2-1	TRBV13	.	TGTGCCAGCAGCTTAGAAGGGAGGTGGTTCTACAATGAGCAGTTCTTC	CASSLEGRWFYNEQFF
.	TRBJ2-6	TRBV5-1	.	TGCGCCAGCAGCTTGGGACGGCAAAGTAGCTCTGGGGCCAACGTCCTGACTTTC	CASSLGRQSSSGANVLTF
once	TRBJ1-5	TRBV4-1	.	TGCGCCAGCAGCCTCGGGGGAAGCAATCAGCCCCAGCATTTT	CASSLGGSNQPQHF
once	TRBJ1-2	TRBV27	.	TGTGCCAGCAGTTTAAAGTTTACAGGGCAAAGGTATGGCTACACCTTC	CASSLKFTGQRYGYTF
.	TRBJ2-4	TRBV11-2	.	TGTGCCAGCAGCCCCGGTGAGGGGGACGGGAACATTCAGTACTTC	CASSPGEGDGNIQYF
.	TRBJ2-5	TRBV28	.	TGTGCCAGCAACCCCGGAGGGGGTTTCCAAGAGACCCAGTACTTC	CASNPGGGFQETQYF
.	TRBJ1-4	TRBV2	.	TGTGCCAGCACGGCGGGGGCAACTAATGAAAAACTGTTTTTT	CASTAGATNEKLFF
.	TRBJ1-4	TRBV27	.	TGTGCCAGCAGACCTGGCCCCCTAAATGAAAAACTGTTTTTT	CASRPGPLNEKLFF
once	TRBJ1-1	TRBV6-6	.	TGTGCCAGCAACTCCGCAGCGAACACTGAAGCTTTCTTT	CASNSAANTEAFF
.	TRBJ2-3	TRBV7-2	.	TGTGCCAGCAGCCAGACAGGAGTTCACACAGATACGCAGTATTTT	CASSQTGVHTDTQYF
medium-sized	TRBJ2-1	TRBV2	.	TGTGCCAGCACCGGGACGGCCAGCTCCTACAATGAGCAGTTCTTC	CASTGTASSYNEQFF
.	TRBJ2-1	TRBV7-9	TRBD1	TGTGCCAGCAGCTTAGTTACAGGGGGCATCTACAATGAGCAGTTCTTC	CASSLVTGGIYNEQFF
.	TRBJ1-4	TRBV28	TRBD1	TGTGCCAGCAGGACAGGACAGGGTCGGAAACTGTTTTTT	CASRTGQGRKLFF
.	TRBJ1-1	TRBV2	.	TGTGCCAGCAGTGAGGTTCAAGGGAGAAGGGGCGGTATGAACACTGAAGCTTTCTTT	CASSEVQGRRGGMNTEAFF
.	TRBJ1-5	TRBV27	.	TGTGCCAGCAGTCCCCGCGGGCTGGCAGAATACGACCCCCAGCATTTT	CASSPRGLAEYDPQHF
.	TRBJ2-7	TRBV27	.	TGTGCCAGCAGTTTGGGACGACCCTACGAGCAGTACTTC	CASSLGRPYEQYF
few	TRBJ2-7	TRBV29-1	.	TGCAGACGGGGATTAGACAACGAGCAGTACTTC	CRRGLDNEQYF
.	TRBJ2-7	TRBV6-5	.	TGTGCCAGCAGATCTCTGTCCTACGAGCAGTACTTC	CASRSLSYEQYF
.	TRBJ2-3	TRBV27	TRBD1	TGTGCCAGCAGTTTCCCAGGGGGAACGCAGTATTTT	CASSFPGGTQYF
.	TRBJ2-7	TRBV11-2	TRBD1	TGTGCCAGCAGCTTAGGGACAGGGGGACCTTCATCCTACGAGCAGTACTTC	CASSLGTGGPSSYEQYF
few	TRBJ1-1	TRBV4-1	TRBD1	TGCGCCAGCAGCCGAGACCCTACAGGGGGCAACACTGAAGCTTTCTTT	CASSRDPTGGNTEAFF
.	TRBJ1-2	TRBV5-6	.	TGTGCCAGCAGCTTGTTATCACCGCGGGACTATGGCTACACCTTC	CASSLLSPRDYGYTF
.	TRBJ2-1	TRBV11-2	TRBD2	TGTGCCAGCAGCTTATTCCTGGCGTCGACTAGCGGGGGTAATCATGAGCAGTTCTTC	CASSLFLASTSGGNHEQFF
few	TRBJ2-1	TRBV9	.	TGTGCCAGCAGCGTAGACTCCATGGTCGAACTGGGGAATGAGCAGTTCTTC	CASSVDSMVELGNEQFF
.	TRBJ2-7	TRBV6-6	.	TGTGCCAGCAGTTTCACTTACGAGCAGTACTTC	CASSFTYEQYF
once	TRBJ1-3	TRBV4-2	.	TGTGCCAGCAGCCAAGATTACGGGAACTCTGGAAACACCATATATTTT	CASSQDYGNSGNTIYF
.	TRBJ1-4	TRBV28	TRBD1	TGTGCCAGCACCGCAGCCGCCGGACAGGGGGTCGAAAAACTGTTTTTT	CASTAAAGQGVEKLFF
.	TRBJ1-6	TRBV7-9	.	TGTGCCAGCACCGTAGGAATGGATAATTCACCCCTCCACTTT	CASTVGMDNSPLHF
.	TRBJ1-5	TRBV19	.	TGTGCCAGTAGCTGGAGTCTCTATAGCAATCAGCCCCAGCATTTT	CASSWSLYSNQPQHF
few	TRBJ2-2	TRBV4-1	.	TGCGCCAGCAGCCAAGACCCGGTACGGGAGCTGTTTTTT	CASSQDPVRELFF
.	TRBJ1-4	TRBV7-9	TRBD1	TGTGCCAGCAGCGAATTCGACAGGGGTGAAAAACTGTTTTTT	CASSEFDRGEKLFF
few	TRBJ2-5	TRBV24-1	TRBD2	TGTGCCACCAGTGACTATGGGGGGGGTCTCCTCCAAGAGACCCAGTACTTC	CATSDYGGGLLQETQYF
.	TRBJ2-1	TRBV29-1	TRBD2	TGCAGCGGAACTAGCGGGAGGAGCTCCTACAATGAGCAGTTCTTC	CSGTSGRSSYNEQFF
.	TRBJ1-4	TRBV4-3	TRBD1	TGCGCCAGCAGCCAGTCGACAGGGACTCATACAAAACTGTTTTTT	CASSQSTGTHTKLFF
.	TRBJ1-3	TRBV5-1	.	TGCGCCAGCAGCTTGGGAGGGCCTGGAAACACCATATATTTT	CASSLGGPGNTIYF
.	TRBJ2-1	TRBV5-1	.	TGCGCCAGCAGCCCGGGCCTCGATAGAAGGGGGGATGAGCAGTTCTTC	CASSPGLDRRGDEQFF
.	TRBJ1-6	TRBV28	TRBD1	TGTGCCAGCAGTCCGCTGCAGGGACAGGGTCCATCACCCCTCCACTTT	CASSPLQGQGPSPLHF
.	TRBJ2-1	TRBV27	TRBD2	TGTGCCAGCAGTGGGACGGGGGGGGCGGCTCGAGAGTTCTTC	CASSGTGGAAREFF
.	TRBJ1-2	TRBV6-5	TRBD1	TGTGCCAGCAGTTATACAGGGGATTTCTATGGCTACACCTTC	CASSYTGDFYGYTF
.	TRBJ1-5	TRBV28	TRBD1	TGTGCCAGCAGTTTACAGGACAGGGGGAATCAGCCCCAGCATTTT	CASSLQDRGNQPQHF